This T cell receptor (beta chain) was obtained from a study of T-cell memory formation after mild COVID-19. Germline V gene data show CDR1 as SGHTA and CDR2 as FQGNSA. Between the trimmed V and J ends, which lost 1 base and 5 bases, there was a span of 9 bases. CDR3 length: 14 residues. TCRdb reprocessed the 5' RACE reads via MiXCR and lists one record per CDR3 protein. Of fewer than 150,000 distinct CDR3 sequences in the sample, approximately 5.9% were seen once. Sequencing was performed on PBMCs or a T cell subset sorted from them (not recorded which). The receptor comes from an adult woman who had mild COVID-19 (a few samples of this study predate the infection). Cell type and time point are not known. The J gene is TRBJ1-5, the V gene TRBV7-2; D may be TRBD1 (6 bases). The CDR3 loop reads CASSLGQVDQPQHF. CDR3 DNA: TGTGCCAGCAGCTTAGGACAGGTGGATCAGCCCCAGCATTTT.